This T cell receptor (beta chain) originates from a study of CD8+ T cells in alopecia areata (dated by TCRdb to the late 2010s). About the investigation overall: Treated patients were enrolled in an open-label pilot trial of oral tofacitinib, 5 to 10 mg twice daily, for moderate-to-severe alopecia areata. Scalp clonality was compared among normal scalp (n=4), patchy alopecia areata scalp (n=8), and alopecia totalis/universalis scalp (n=8). Tofacitinib was given for 6 to 18 months, followed by 6 months of follow-up off drug to assess delayed response and recurrence. Tofacitinib-treated patients had biopsies at baseline and at 4 and 24 weeks of treatment, with a later scalp biopsy in several patients. The study used high-throughput TCRbeta sequencing to examine T cell clonal expansion in alopecia areata, in both the C3H/HeJ mouse model and human patients. RNA was extracted with the PAXgene miRNA kit for fixed scalp, the miRNeasy kit for PBMCs, and the RNeasy kit for mouse skin. TCRbeta CDR3 regions were amplified by immunoSEQ multiplex PCR using 35 Vbeta forward and 13 Jbeta reverse primers. On the human side, TCRbeta sequencing was run on scalp tissue and on sorted CD4+ and CD8+ peripheral blood T cells from healthy controls and from alopecia areata patients with either patchy or totalis/universalis disease. Disease severity in treated patients was measured with the SALT score, which quantifies the percentage of affected scalp surface area. Study-wide conclusions, independent of this receptor: Many expanded lesional clones were found to persist in scalp and blood during tofacitinib treatment, and relapse after treatment cessation may be partly explained by this persistence. Compared with normal scalp, lesional scalp had higher clonality and more expanded CD8+ clones, particularly in alopecia totalis/universalis, a pattern that suggests antigenic drive. Resident alphabeta T cells in normal human skin are also sequenced, complicating scalp TCR repertoire analysis, unlike mouse skin dominated by gammadelta T cells. TCR sequences shared between patients were less clear than in mice, possibly partly because of HLA diversity in the patient population. Scalp clonality and the number of expanded CD8+ clones among the top 100 scalp clones were significantly decreased by tofacitinib. Because the treated cohort was small and had just a single nonresponder, larger studies are needed to establish links between baseline CD8+ expansion and response.

From the cysteine through the phenylalanine, the CDR3 covers 17 amino acids. Here the CDR3 DNA is all that survives: 51 bases in frame from base 1. The germline V gene yields ENHRY for CDR1 and SYGVKD for CDR2. V ends up 8 bases short and J 4 bases short, with an unmatched junction base count of 11. According to the study, the label for this sample's treatment or condition signals: oral pan-JAK inhibitor, 5-10 mg twice daily. Lesional scalp punch biopsies and peripheral blood were obtained from alopecia areata patients. PBMCs were isolated by density centrifugation and stained for CD3, CD4 and CD8, and CD4+ and CD8+ T cells were sorted on a FACSAria. Libraries were constructed by the immunoSEQ multiplex PCR assay. For TCR sequencing, RNA was extracted from every sample and reverse transcribed into cDNA to serve as template. SuperScript III was used to make first-strand cDNA, primed with a 2:1 mix of oligo-dT and random hexamers. A synthetic immune receptor repertoire was used to measure amplification bias, and any remaining bias was corrected computationally. Per the authors' processing: Raw reads were preprocessed for error removal, and CDR3 was defined according to IMGT conventions as running from the conserved cysteine to phenylalanine. Clonality was computed as 1 minus the Shannon entropy, with the entropy normalized by log2 of the number of productive unique TCRs. CD4 or CD8 identity of scalp clones was inferred by cross-referencing scalp TCRbeta sequences with sorted blood CD4 and CD8 repertoires. TCRdb obtained this table from immuneACCESS and retained in-frame rearrangements with V and J assigned. These tables miss some clones; where compared with another copy, unresolved V genes account for less than half of the shortfall, and the remainder is unexplained. From that table come the V and J calls and clone size; the DNA was used to work out D and trimming. The sample includes a few hundred thousand clones, with approximately 72% observed a single time. The ten largest clones take up around 1.3% of the sample.

As concerns this clone: What this receptor recognizes is not known. Base qualities are not at hand, and no much larger clone is one base apart.

The sequenced sample was CD4+ T cells sorted from blood, obtained around week 42, from a patient treated with tofacitinib. This TCR derives from a human donor with alopecia areata. Here the chain combines TRBV10-3 and TRBJ2-6; 10 middle bases align to TRBD1. The nucleotides read TGTGCCATCGCGGGACAGGGGCCACGTACGGGGGCCAACGTCCTGACTTTC. This yields the protein CAIAGQGPRTGANVLTF.